This TCR beta chain was sequenced during a study of regulatory T cells in long-lasting Graves disease. The TCR beta library used iRepertoire HTBI primers with Arm-PCR amplification of CDR3. TCRdb called the multiplex PCR reads again in MiXCR, with one record for every CDR3 protein. The sample contains roughly 450,000 distinct CDR3 sequences, 22% of which appear only once. V was trimmed by 2 bases and J by 0 bases, leaving 10 bases between them. CDR1 is MNHEY and CDR2 is SVGAGI in the germline V gene. This CDR3 has 15 residues. Study conclusions and caveats: The study found TRBV28, TRBJ1-2 and TRBJ2-5 favored in persistent disease.

Described time point: persistent/refractory GD, antithyroid drugs over 5 years with positive TRAb. After RNA was extracted from PBMCs, the TCR library was made from it. The table lists this clonotype with many counts. Antigen specificity is unknown. The rearrangement links TRBV6-5 to TRBJ1-2; D not certain. The TCR sequence derives from a female donor with Graves disease. Source: peripheral blood mononuclear cells (PBMCs), taken when the disease was refractory, from a patient treated with antithyroid drugs. The CDR3 DNA sequence: TGTGCCAGCAGTTACGTCGCCAGATCTAACTATGGCTACACCTTC. Amino acid sequence: CASSYVARSNYGYTF.